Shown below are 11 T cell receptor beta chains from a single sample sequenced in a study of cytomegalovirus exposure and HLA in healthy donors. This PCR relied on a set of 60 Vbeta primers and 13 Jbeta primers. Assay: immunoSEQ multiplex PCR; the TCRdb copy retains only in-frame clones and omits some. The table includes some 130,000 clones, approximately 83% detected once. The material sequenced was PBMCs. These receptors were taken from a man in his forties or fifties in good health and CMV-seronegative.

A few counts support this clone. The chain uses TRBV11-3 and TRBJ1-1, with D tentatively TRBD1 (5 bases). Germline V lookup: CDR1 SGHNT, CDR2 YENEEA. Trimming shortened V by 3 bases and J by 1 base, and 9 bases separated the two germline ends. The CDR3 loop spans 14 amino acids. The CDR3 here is CASSLGGENTEAFF. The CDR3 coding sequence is TGTGCCAGCAGCTTGGGAGGGGAGAACACTGAAGCTTTCTTT. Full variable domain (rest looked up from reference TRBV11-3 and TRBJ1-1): EAGVVQSPRYKIIEKKQPVAFWCNPISGHNTLYWYLQNLGQGPELLIRYENEEAVDDSQLPKDRFSAERLKGVDSTLKIQPAELGDSAVYLCASSLGGENTEAFFGQGTRLTVV.

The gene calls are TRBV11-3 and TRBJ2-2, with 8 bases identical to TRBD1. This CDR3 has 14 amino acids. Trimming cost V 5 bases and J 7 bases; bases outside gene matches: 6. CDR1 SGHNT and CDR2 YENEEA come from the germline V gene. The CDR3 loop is CASSRTGRSGELFF. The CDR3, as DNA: TGTGCCAGCAGCCGGACAGGGCGGAGCGGGGAGCTGTTTTTT. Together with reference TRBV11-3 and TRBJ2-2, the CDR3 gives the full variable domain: EAGVVQSPRYKIIEKKQPVAFWCNPISGHNTLYWYLQNLGQGPELLIRYENEEAVDDSQLPKDRFSAERLKGVDSTLKIQPAELGDSAVYLCASSRTGRSGELFFGEGSRLTVL.

CDR3 sequence (DNA): TGTGCCATCAGACAGGAGCCGAACACCGGGGAGCTGTTTTTT. This encodes CAIRQEPNTGELFF. The chain joins TRBV10-3 to TRBJ2-2; D is possibly TRBD1 (5 bases). V gave up 6 bases and J gave up 0 bases, with 8 bases separating them. Per germline, CDR1 ENHRY and CDR2 SYGVKD. The CDR3 totals 14 residues.

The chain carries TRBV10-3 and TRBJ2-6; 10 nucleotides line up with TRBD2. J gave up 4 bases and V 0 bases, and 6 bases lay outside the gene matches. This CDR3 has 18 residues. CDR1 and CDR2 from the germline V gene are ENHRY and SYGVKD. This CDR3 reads CAISESGSGGSGANVLTF. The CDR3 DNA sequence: TGTGCCATCAGTGAGTCGGGTAGCGGGGGGTCAGGGGCCAACGTCCTGACTTTC.

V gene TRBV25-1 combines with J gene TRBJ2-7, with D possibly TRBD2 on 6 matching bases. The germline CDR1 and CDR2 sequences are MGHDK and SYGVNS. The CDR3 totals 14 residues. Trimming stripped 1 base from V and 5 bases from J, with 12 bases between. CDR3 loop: CASSEWKGGNEQYF. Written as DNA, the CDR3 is TGTGCCAGCAGTGAATGGAAGGGAGGCAACGAGCAGTACTTC.

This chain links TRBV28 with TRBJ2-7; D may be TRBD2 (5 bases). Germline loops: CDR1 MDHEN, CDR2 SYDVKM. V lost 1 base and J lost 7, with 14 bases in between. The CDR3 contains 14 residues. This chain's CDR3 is CASSLYGVRKEQYF. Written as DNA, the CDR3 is TGTGCCAGCAGTTTATACGGGGTTCGTAAGGAGCAGTACTTC.

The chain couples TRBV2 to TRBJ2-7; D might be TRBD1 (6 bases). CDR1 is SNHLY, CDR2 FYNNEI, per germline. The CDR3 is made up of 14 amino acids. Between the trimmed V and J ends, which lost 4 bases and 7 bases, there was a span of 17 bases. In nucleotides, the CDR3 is TGTGCCAGCAGTGGCGCGGTGGGGGCTGGGGAGCAGTACTTC. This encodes CASSGAVGAGEQYF.

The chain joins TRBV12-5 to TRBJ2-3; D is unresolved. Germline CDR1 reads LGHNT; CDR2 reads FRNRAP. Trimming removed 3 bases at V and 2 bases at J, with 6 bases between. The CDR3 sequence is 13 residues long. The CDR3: CASGFLVTDTQYF. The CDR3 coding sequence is TGTGCTAGTGGTTTCCTAGTCACAGATACGCAGTATTTT.

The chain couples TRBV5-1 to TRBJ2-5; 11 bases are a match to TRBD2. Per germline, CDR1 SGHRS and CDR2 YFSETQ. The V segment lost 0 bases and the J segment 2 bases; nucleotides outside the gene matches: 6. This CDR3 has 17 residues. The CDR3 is CASSLGVTSGDQETQYF. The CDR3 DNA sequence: TGCGCCAGCAGCTTGGGAGTGACTAGCGGGGATCAAGAGACCCAGTACTTC. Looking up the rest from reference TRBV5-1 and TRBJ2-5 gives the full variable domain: KAGVTQTPRYLIKTRGQQVTLSCSPISGHRSVSWYQQTPGQGLQFLFEYFSETQRNKGNFPGRFSGRQFSNSRSEMNVSTLELGDSALYLCASSLGVTSGDQETQYFGPGTRLLVL.

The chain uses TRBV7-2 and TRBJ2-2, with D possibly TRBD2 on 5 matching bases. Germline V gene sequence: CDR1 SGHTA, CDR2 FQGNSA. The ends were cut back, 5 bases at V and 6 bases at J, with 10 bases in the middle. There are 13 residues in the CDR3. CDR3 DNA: TGTGCCAGCAGCCCCCAACTAGCCGGGGAGCTGTTTTTT. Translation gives CASSPQLAGELFF.

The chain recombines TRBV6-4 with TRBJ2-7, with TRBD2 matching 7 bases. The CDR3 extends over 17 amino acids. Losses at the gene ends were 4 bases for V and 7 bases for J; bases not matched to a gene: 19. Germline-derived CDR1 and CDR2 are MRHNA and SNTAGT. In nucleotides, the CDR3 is TGTGCCAGCAGTGGCCCCGAAGGGGAGGGACTTCGAGAAGAGCAGTACTTC. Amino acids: CASSGPEGEGLREEQYF.